This T cell receptor beta chain appears in the sequencing data of a study of T cell clones after liver transplantation. The overall study: Draws occurred before transplant, before withdrawal, and after complete or failed withdrawal.

The protocol was immunoSEQ multiplex PCR, while the TCRdb copy is restricted to in-frame clones and leaves out a portion. In the table there are fewer than 45,000 clones, 86% of which are singletons. Regarding this clone: Its target is not known.

CD3+CD4+ and CD3+CD8+ cells were FACS-sorted from thawed unstimulated PBMCs. General observations from the study: Compared with third party-reactive sequences, donor-reactive ones declined more, independent of withdrawal success. In 5 of 8 subjects, circulating graft-donor-reactive CD4 TCRbeta sequences fell significantly after transplant.

J was trimmed by 3 bases and V by 5 bases; bases with no gene match: 3. This CDR3 comprises 14 residues. Germline V gene sequence: CDR1 SGHAT, CDR2 FQNNGV. Material: CD4+ T cells from blood, obtained 24 months after liver transplant. This chain connects TRBV11-2 to TRBJ1-3; TRBD1 aligns across 8 bases. The TCR comes from a human patient who received a liver transplant. Some T cells may be transferred from the graft donor. CDR3 sequence: CASSAGTGGNTIYF. Written as DNA, the CDR3 is TGTGCCAGCAGCGCGGGGACAGGTGGAAACACCATATATTTT.